The next 24 T cell receptor beta chains were all read from a single sample in a study of CD8+ T cells in alopecia areata. cDNA prepared by RNA extraction and subsequent reverse transcription served as the template for sequencing. The repertoire was sequenced with immunoSEQ multiplex PCR; TCRdb's copy has only in-frame clones and lacks some. The sample offers around 100,000 clones and no singletons, the top ten holding 15% to 20%. What was sequenced was lesional skin. The receptor source for this set is a C3H/HeJ mouse with alopecia areata. For this mouse line, the MHC haplotype is H2-k.

Of note for this clone: Mouse names are used for the genes. The read is 4 residues too short to cover the CDR3 end, so that end is filled in from the germline J gene. The genes are TRBV13-3 and TRBJ2-5; 11 positions agree with TRBD2. Per germline, CDR1 NNHDY and CDR2 SYVADS. CDR3 size: 16 residues. V shed 5 bases and J 2 bases; nucleotides not matched to a gene: 7. The chain's CDR3 is CASSLNWGGVQDTQYF. The CDR3 bases that were read are TGTGCCAGCAGCCTAAACTGGGGGGGCGTCCAAGAC.

This clone was observed a few times. Gene names follow the mouse nomenclature. The CDR3 goes on 4 residues after the read ends, and that part is filled in from the germline J gene. The same CDR3 arises from other DNA sequences in this sample as well. The gene calls are TRBV13-3 and TRBJ2-3; 10 bases line up with TRBD2. Germline V CDR1 and CDR2: NNHDY, SYVADS. The CDR3 loop spans 17 amino acids. V lost 2 bases and J lost 0; bases outside the gene matches: 6. The CDR3 reads CASSDVPGLGSAETLYF. CDR3 DNA, as far as it was read: TGTGCCAGCAGTGACGTCCCGGGACTGGGGAGTGCAGAA.

This clone has a handful of counts. Genes and germline come from the mouse. The read ends 4 residues before the CDR3 terminus; that terminus is restored from the germline J gene. J is TRBJ2-2 and V is TRBV13-3; 9 bases align to TRBD1. V gave up 4 bases and J gave up 2 bases; unmatched junction bases: 3. Per germline, CDR1 NNHDY and CDR2 SYVADS. This CDR3 is built from 15 residues. Incomplete CDR3 DNA: TGTGCCAGCAGTAGACAGGGGGAGAACACCGGG. Translating it yields CASSRQGENTG. The CDR3 in full is CASSRQGENTGQLYF.

Details on this clone: Each gene name is a mouse one. The read finishes 4 residues shy of the CDR3 end, and the germline J gene is used to complete it. J is TRBJ2-2 and V is TRBV1, with D possibly matching TRBD1 (6 bases). In germline, CDR1 is NSQYPW, CDR2 LRSPGD (reference sequence). CDR3 size: 15 residues. V dropped 3 bases and J dropped 2 bases, with 10 bases sitting between them. CDR3 region: CTCSAHRVNTGQLYF. The covered CDR3 bases are TGCACCTGCAGTGCCCACAGGGTGAACACCGGG.

A word on this clone: Gene names refer to mouse genes. Sequencing ends 4 residues short of the CDR3 end; the germline J gene provides the rest. J is TRBJ1-1 and V is TRBV13-3; D possibly corresponds to TRBD1 (6 bases). Germline assignment: CDR1 NNHDY and CDR2 SYVADS. This CDR3 has 13 residues. This CDR3 is CASSDPRDKEVFF. Partial CDR3 DNA: TGTGCCAGCAGTGATCCTCGGGACAAA.

As for this clone: Gene labels here are mouse ones. Read coverage stops 4 residues before the CDR3 terminus; the germline J gene supplies the remainder. This chain uses TRBV13-3 with TRBJ2-5, with TRBD2 identical over 9 bases. Germline V gene data show CDR1 as NNHDY and CDR2 as SYVADS. The CDR3 has 13 residues. The DNA read from the CDR3 is TGTGCCAGCATGGGGACTGGGCACGAC. It codes for CASMGTGHD. The full CDR3 protein is CASMGTGHDTQYF.

This clone came up a few times. Genes and germline are mouse. The read gets to within 4 residues of the CDR3 end, and the germline J gene fills in the rest. Within the sample, other DNA sequences also encode this same CDR3. The V call is TRBV1, the J call TRBJ2-1, with 9 bases aligning to TRBD2. J was trimmed by 4 bases and V by 3 bases; bases with no gene match: 4. Per germline, CDR1 NSQYPW and CDR2 LRSPGD (reference sequence). The CDR3 contains 15 residues. CDR3 sequence: CTCSAWGGGYAEQFF. The part of the CDR3 DNA that was read is TGCACCTGCAGTGCCTGGGGGGGAGGTTATGCT. The full variable domain, with the rest looked up from reference TRBV1 and TRBJ2-1, is VTLLEQNPRWRLVPRGQAVNLRCILKNSQYPWMSWYQQDLQKQLQWLFTLRSPGDKEVKSLPGADYLATRVTDTELRLQVANMSQGRTLYCTCSAWGGGYAEQFFGPGTRLTVL.

In regard to this clone: Mouse names are used for the genes. The CDR3 end falls 4 residues outside the read, so it is completed with the germline J gene. The chain carries TRBV1 and TRBJ1-4; D unresolved. The germline V gene encodes CDR1 NSQYPW and CDR2 LRSPGD (reference sequence). The CDR3 runs 14 residues. The V and J ends lost 2 bases and 1 base respectively, with 5 bases between them. The sequenced part of the CDR3 DNA is TGCACCTGCAGTGCAACAGATTCCAACGAA. Translation gives CTCSATDSNE. The entire CDR3 protein is CTCSATDSNERLFF.

As for this clone: The protein in this entry is translated from the DNA; at residue 15 it differs from the protein listed in TCRdb. The gene names here belong to mouse. With the read ending 3 residues before the CDR3 end, the germline J gene is used to fill in that end. The chain carries TRBV1 and TRBJ1-6; a possible D gene is TRBD1 (6 bases). TRBJ1-6 is assigned to the ORF class and has an uncertain function. Germline lookup yields CDR1 NSQYPW and CDR2 LRSPGD (reference sequence). This CDR3 spans 18 amino acids. V lost 0 bases to trimming and J lost 0 bases, with 12 bases between them. The CDR3 loop reads CTCSADSLGGSYNSPLYF. The CDR3 bases that were read are TGCACCTGCAGTGCAGATTCCCTAGGGGGTTCCTATAATTCGCCC.

In regard to this clone: All gene names here are mouse names. The read terminates 4 residues before the CDR3 end, so the remaining end is supplied by the germline J gene. This chain uses TRBV1 with TRBJ2-2; 10 nucleotides align to TRBD1. In germline, CDR1 is NSQYPW, CDR2 LRSPGD (reference sequence). V lost 4 bases, J lost 5 bases, and 4 bases stayed unmatched. The CDR3 runs 15 residues. The CDR3 DNA, read in part, is TGCACCTGCAGTGAAACGGGACAGGGGACCGGG. This gives the protein CTCSETGQGTG. In full, the CDR3 is CTCSETGQGTGQLYF.

This clone was observed a handful of times. Genes and germline are mouse. The read falls 4 residues short of the CDR3 end, and the missing part is taken from the germline J gene. V is TRBV1 and J is TRBJ2-1; D remains unclear. The CDR3 has 16 residues. Germline CDR1 and CDR2: NSQYPW and LRSPGD (reference sequence). The V gene lost 0 bases and the J gene lost 1 base, with 10 bases spanning the gap. CDR3 amino acids: CTCSADPPQNYAEQFF. The CDR3 DNA, read in part, is TGCACCTGCAGTGCAGATCCCCCCCAGAACTATGCT.

About this clone: The protein TCRdb lists differs from the translation of the DNA at residue 12; the protein given here is translated from the DNA itself. Mouse gene names apply. The read ends 3 residues early relative to the CDR3; the germline J gene fills the gap. The chain carries TRBV13-3 and TRBJ1-6, with a weak D call TRBD1 (6 bases). TRBJ1-6 is an open reading frame, and its role is uncertain. The germline gives CDR1 NNHDY, CDR2 SYVADS. The CDR3 has 15 amino acids. V lost 5 bases to trimming and J lost 0 bases, with 9 bases between them. CDR3 protein: CASRQGTSYNSPLYF. CDR3 DNA, as far as it was read: TGTGCCAGCAGGCAGGGGACTTCCTATAATTCGCCC.

This clone was found a few times. Genes and germline come from the mouse. The DNA ends 4 residues before the CDR3 does, and the rest of the CDR3 is filled in from the germline J gene. This chain links TRBV1 with TRBJ1-1, with D possibly being TRBD1 (6 bases). Germline-derived CDR1 and CDR2 are NSQYPW and LRSPGD (reference sequence). The CDR3 totals 14 residues. CDR3 in amino acids: CTCSAGQGKTEVFF. The sequenced part of the CDR3 DNA is TGCACCTGCAGTGCAGGTCAGGGGAAGACA.

With regard to this clone: The listed genes are named as in mouse. The CDR3 extends 4 residues past the end of the read, so its final part is completed from the germline J gene. The genes are TRBV19 and TRBJ2-4; 8 bases line up with TRBD2. This CDR3 region has 14 residues. Germline assignment: CDR1 FNHDT and CDR2 SITEND (reference sequence). The CDR3 bases that were read are TGTGCCAGCAGTACCGGGACTGGTGAAAAC. Amino acids: CASSTGTGEN. The full CDR3 protein reads CASSTGTGENTLYF.

With regard to this clone: The gene symbols are mouse symbols. The CDR3 is cut off 4 residues early in the read; its end comes from the germline J gene. The chain carries TRBV1 and TRBJ2-1; a weak D match, TRBD1 (5 bases). V dropped 0 bases and J dropped 1 base, with 10 bases sitting between them. The V gene's germline CDR1 is NSQYPW and CDR2 LRSPGD (reference sequence). This CDR3 region has 16 residues. CDR3 protein: CTCSADAGRNYAEQFF. CDR3 bases read: TGCACCTGCAGTGCAGATGCAGGGAGGAACTATGCT.

This clone was counted between two and nine times. Gene names follow the mouse nomenclature. Sequencing ends 4 residues short of the CDR3 end; the germline J gene provides the rest. The gene calls are TRBV17 and TRBJ2-7, with 8 bases identical to TRBD2. This CDR3 contains 14 residues. The ends lost 5 bases at V and 1 base at J; junction bases unmatched: 4. Germline assignment: CDR1 MNHDT and CDR2 YYDKIL. Incomplete CDR3 DNA: TGTGCTAGCAGTCCGGCTGGGGGGTCCTAT. Its protein is CASSPAGGSY. The full CDR3 protein is CASSPAGGSYEQYF.

A remark on this clone: Gene labels here are mouse ones. With the read ending 4 residues before the CDR3 end, the germline J gene is used to fill in that end. The chain couples TRBV13-3 to TRBJ2-1; 9 nucleotides agree with TRBD1. The CDR3 has 15 residues. From germline, CDR1 is NNHDY and CDR2 SYVADS. The chain's CDR3 is CASSDKQGALAEQFF. The part of the CDR3 DNA that was read is TGTGCCAGCAGTGATAAACAGGGGGCCCTAGCT.

This clone showed up just a few times. The protein TCRdb lists differs from the translation of the DNA at residue 16; the protein given here is translated from the DNA itself. The listed genes are named as in mouse. CDR3 sequence: CTCSADLGGQGSYNSPLYF. CDR3 DNA (partial): TGCACCTGCAGTGCAGATCTAGGAGGACAGGGTTCCTATAATTCGCCC. The chain combines TRBV1 with TRBJ1-6; 8 positions agree with TRBD1. From the germline J gene comes the end of the CDR3, since the read stops 3 residues before it. TRBJ1-6 is identified as an open reading frame with a role that is uncertain. The CDR3 is made up of 19 amino acids. The ends lost 0 bases at V and 0 bases at J; junction bases unmatched: 7. Germline V gene data show CDR1 as NSQYPW and CDR2 as LRSPGD (reference sequence).

This clone showed up many times. Gene names and germline match the mouse. The read terminates 4 residues before the CDR3 end, so the remaining end is supplied by the germline J gene. This chain joins TRBV1 and TRBJ2-1, with a weak D call TRBD1 (6 bases). This CDR3 has 16 amino acids. Germline V gene sequence: CDR1 NSQYPW, CDR2 LRSPGD (reference sequence). Trimming took 0 bases from V and 2 from J, leaving 11 bases between them. Partial CDR3 DNA: TGCACCTGCAGTGCAGATCGGGCAGGGGACTATGCT. This sequence encodes CTCSADRAGDYA. The full CDR3 is CTCSADRAGDYAEQFF.

Concerning this clone: Gene and germline names: mouse. CDR3: CASSDAWGGAFYAEQFF. The DNA read from the CDR3 is TGTGCCAGCAGTGATGCCTGGGGGGGCGCATTTTATGCT. The chain employs TRBV13-3 and TRBJ2-1; TRBD2 matches 10 bases. From the germline J gene comes the end of the CDR3, since the read stops 4 residues before it. V shed 0 bases and J 4 bases; nucleotides not matched to a gene: 7. Per the germline V gene, CDR1 is NNHDY and CDR2 is SYVADS. The CDR3 covers 17 residues.

This clone was detected only a few times. Each gene name is a mouse one. CDR3 residues: CASKEQGNQDTQYF. The sequenced CDR3 bases are TGTGCCAGCAAAGAGCAGGGTAACCAAGAC. This chain connects TRBV13-3 to TRBJ2-5; the D gene is possibly TRBD1 (5 bases). The read falls 4 residues short of the CDR3 end, and the missing part is taken from the germline J gene. Germline values: CDR1 NNHDY, CDR2 SYVADS. V was cut by 6 bases and J by 0 bases, with 11 bases left in between. This CDR3 spans 14 amino acids.

About this clone: The gene symbols are mouse symbols. The CDR3 end is not reached by the read, which stops 4 residues before it; the germline J gene fills it in. The V gene is TRBV13-1, the J gene TRBJ1-2; possibly TRBD1 for D (6 bases). The V and J ends lost 3 bases and 0 bases respectively, with 9 bases between them. CDR3 length equals 14 residues. Germline-derived CDR1 and CDR2 are NSHNY and SYGAGN. Partial CDR3 DNA: TGTGCCAGCAGTGGGACAGTTTCAAACTCC. The encoded protein is CASSGTVSNS. The whole CDR3 region reads CASSGTVSNSDYTF.

This clone was observed a handful of times. Gene names are the mouse ones. The read halts 4 residues ahead of the CDR3 end, with the missing end drawn from the germline J gene. The chain joins TRBV1 to TRBJ1-1; 9 bases align to TRBD1. Germline CDR1 is NSQYPW and CDR2 is LRSPGD (reference sequence). V was clipped by 2 bases and J by 3 bases; unmatched bases: 4. CDR3 size: 15 residues. CDR3 DNA (partial): TGCACCTGCAGTGCAAAACAGGGGGCTTACACA. It encodes CTCSAKQGAYT. The complete CDR3 sequence is CTCSAKQGAYTEVFF.

Concerning this clone itself: Gene names denote mouse genes. The read finishes 4 residues shy of the CDR3 end, and the germline J gene is used to complete it. J is TRBJ2-1 and V is TRBV14; TRBD2 agrees at 9 bases. CDR3 length equals 14 residues. Per germline, CDR1 SGHDT and CDR2 FRDEAV. V was pared by 6 bases and J by 3 bases, with 4 bases of the junction left unmatched. The CDR3 region is CASNHWGAYAEQFF. The DNA read from the CDR3 is TGTGCCAGCAATCACTGGGGGGCCTATGCT.